The 7 T cell receptor beta chains listed next were all sequenced from one sample in a study of graft-versus-host responses after intestinal transplantation. Sequenced by immunoSEQ multiplex PCR; TCRdb stores in-frame clones only, minus some. This table holds 2,000 to 2,500 clones, just under 95% found once. Here the sequenced sample was PBMCs, taken around 19 days after intestinal transplant. Receptors originate from a human patient who received an intestinal transplant, so some T cells may come from the graft donor.

This rearrangement joins TRBV23-1 to TRBJ2-3, with TRBD2 identical over 15 bases. TRBV23-1 is an open reading frame whose function is uncertain. Trimming removed 6 bases from V and 0 bases from J; junction bases left unmatched: 10. The CDR3 has 19 residues. This CDR3 reads CASSKGLAGGPPSTDTQYF. The CDR3 bases are TGCGCCAGCAGCAAGGGACTAGCGGGGGGACCCCCAAGCACAGATACGCAGTATTTT.

The chain combines TRBV7-6 with TRBJ2-5, with 9 bases identical to TRBD2. The CDR3 is 17 amino acids. The J segment lost 2 bases and the V segment lost 1 base, leaving 8 bases of the junction unmatched. CDR1 and CDR2 from the germline V gene are SGHVS and FNYEAQ. CDR3 residues: CASSLDRASGGQETQYF. CDR3 sequence (DNA): TGTGCCAGCAGCTTAGACAGGGCCAGCGGGGGGCAAGAGACCCAGTACTTC.

This chain joins TRBV30 and TRBJ2-3; 9 nucleotides line up with TRBD1. Germline V gene sequence: CDR1 GTSNPN, CDR2 SVGIG (reference sequence). V lost 3 bases to trimming and J lost 3 bases; unmatched junction nucleotides: 10. CDR3 length equals 16 residues. CDR3 sequence (DNA): TGTGCCTGGAGGGGGCCCCGGGACAGGGTAACAGATACGCAGTATTTT. Translated: CAWRGPRDRVTDTQYF.

The chain links TRBV5-4 to TRBJ2-2, with TRBD1 matching 10 bases. This CDR3 is 14 amino acids long. V was pared by 4 bases and J by 7 bases, with 4 bases of the junction left unmatched. Looked up from germline, CDR1 is SGHNT and CDR2 is YYREEE (reference sequence). CDR3 region: CASSADRGGGELFF. The DNA for the CDR3 is TGTGCCAGCAGCGCGGACAGGGGGGGCGGGGAGCTGTTTTTT.

The gene calls are TRBV2 and TRBJ1-6; 7 bases are shared with TRBD1. CDR3 length equals 14 residues. V trimming: 4 bases; J trimming: 6 bases; junction bases outside the gene matches: 3. Germline loops: CDR1 SNHLY, CDR2 FYNNEI. The DNA for the CDR3 is TGTGCCAGCAGTGGAGAGGGGGCTAATTCACCCCTCCACTTT. Translating gives CASSGEGANSPLHF.

The chain uses TRBV18 and TRBJ1-2, with 10 bases fitting TRBD1. The CDR3 totals 14 residues. Germline V gene data show CDR1 as KGHSH and CDR2 as LQKENI. Trimming took 3 bases from V and 8 from J; bases not matched to a gene: 6. The CDR3 coding sequence is TGTGCCAGCTCACCGACGGGACAGGGGTCCGGCTACACCTTC. Protein: CASSPTGQGSGYTF.

V usage is TRBV5-1 and J usage is TRBJ2-1; 8 bases agree with TRBD2. Germline V lookup: CDR1 SGHRS, CDR2 YFSETQ. With 0 bases clipped from V and 7 bases from J, the junction kept 6 bases outside the gene matches. The CDR3 contains 15 residues. This chain's CDR3 is CASSLVAGPLNEQFF. The CDR3, as DNA: TGCGCCAGCAGCTTGGTAGCGGGGCCCCTAAATGAGCAGTTCTTC.